This T cell receptor beta chain was recorded in a study of blood T cell repertoires in COVID-19 (dated by TCRdb to 2018 to 2021). Study-level background: Samples from collaborators originated in the United States, Italy and Spain and spanned both the acute and convalescent phases of COVID-19. Deeply sampled blood TCRbeta repertoires from subjects exposed to, actively infected with, or recovered from COVID-19 were included in the dataset. The repertoires were made available in a free public database intended to serve as a resource for research on the immune response to SARS-CoV-2. Samples were obtained from the ongoing ImmuneRACE study (first 160 participants) and from about 1,300 subjects provided by 6 global collaborators. Where available, HLA class I and class II types were taken from metadata supplied by the sample provider and were not determined by assay-based typing. Nearly every sample came with metadata listing a de-identified subject ID, COVID-19 status, age in years and sex. The prospective study material was composed of cDNA or gDNA derived from T cells, B-cell-depleted T cells, or PBMCs.

Participants in the prospective study were enrolled through a virtual design, were aged 18 to 89 years, and lived in 24 United States geographic areas. In the prospective study, participants were assigned to cohorts based on the clinical history participants reported in a screening survey and a study questionnaire. ImmuneRACE Cohort 3 recovered participants were defined by two consecutive negative NP/OP PCR tests, healthcare professional clearance, or symptom resolution. In the prospective study, whole blood, serum and a nasopharyngeal or oropharyngeal swab were collected from each participant by mobile phlebotomists. Prospective study participants could optionally give additional blood draws and questionnaires over a 2-month period. Before DNA extraction, blood samples from the prospective study were shipped at room temperature or frozen. Regarding this clone: Its antigen target is currently unknown. No quality values exist for individual bases; no much larger clone is one base distant.

Trimming takes 7 bases from V and 2 bases from J, and the germline ends sit 12 bases apart. From cysteine to phenylalanine, the CDR3 is 14 amino acids long. Kept here is only the CDR3 DNA, which spans 42 bases and is read in frame from base 1. Taken from the germline V gene (reference sequence), the CDR1 and CDR2 loops are SEHNR and FQNEAQ. The immunoSEQ Assay, a bias-controlled multiplex PCR, was used to amplify TCRbeta CDR3 regions from genomic DNA. Turning to the authors' computational methods: The number of nucleated cells in each sample was estimated from the amplification of reference gene primers within the assay. Sequence reads were collapsed and filtered to measure the absolute abundance of every unique TCRbeta CDR3 rearrangement. Productive Simpson clonality was computed per sample as the square root of Simpson's diversity index over productive rearrangements. This immuneACCESS table, as held by TCRdb, lists in-frame sequences with V and J called but not all clones. Of the missing ones, under half trace to an unresolved V gene in checked studies; the others have no known cause. That table is the source of V, J and clone size, and D and trimming were worked out from the DNA. The sample data list almost 250,000 clones, and more than 85% of these were observed just once. 1.5% to 2% of the sample is in the top ten clones.

Study-level results and caveats: The quantity of clinical and demographic metadata differed by source and by participant and was supplied without curation.

Here the chain combines TRBV7-9 and TRBJ1-3; TRBD1 is possibly the D segment (6 matching bases). This TCR derives from a woman in her 50s who had recovered from COVID-19. Sequencing was done on a sample of PBMCs or T cells enriched from blood (not recorded which). The DNA is as follows: TGTGCCAGCACCCTCGGACAGCCTGGAAACACCATATATTTT. Its product reads: CASTLGQPGNTIYF.